The 22 T cell receptor beta chains given below trace back to one sample, sequenced in a study of T cell responses to AZD1222 COVID-19 vaccine. Repertoires were generated with immunoSEQ multiplex PCR, while TCRdb's copy carries only in-frame clones and drops some. The table records 35,000 to 55,000 clones, 80% of them present only once. Here the sequenced sample was peripheral blood, taken 28 days after the second dose of the MenACWY control vaccine. These receptor sequences come from an adult who received the MenACWY meningococcal vaccine as a control.

The V call is TRBV6-6, the J call TRBJ1-2, with D perhaps TRBD1 (5 bases). The length of the CDR3 is 14 residues. Trimming removed 10 bases from V and 3 bases from J, with 18 bases in between. CDR1 and CDR2 from the germline V gene are MNHNY and SVGAGI (reference sequence). CDR3 amino acids: CATRRQGSDYGYTF. The CDR3 region has the DNA TGTGCCACCCGGCGGCAGGGCTCCGACTATGGCTACACCTTC.

V and J are TRBV2 and TRBJ2-1; 7 bases are shared with TRBD2. Germline loops: CDR1 SNHLY, CDR2 FYNNEI. V was clipped by 6 bases and J by 12 bases; unmatched bases: 8. The CDR3 spans 12 residues. The CDR3 loop reads CASRQAGLGQFF. In DNA, the CDR3 is TGTGCCAGCAGGCAAGCGGGATTAGGGCAGTTCTTC.

CDR3 DNA: TGCGCCAGCAGACCGGGACTTCTAGAACATGAAAAACTGTTTTTT. Translation gives CASRPGLLEHEKLFF. The V gene is TRBV5-1, the J gene TRBJ1-4, with a weak D call TRBD1 (5 bases). Germline lookup yields CDR1 SGHRS and CDR2 YFSETQ. The CDR3 has 15 residues. The V end lost 5 bases, the J end lost 6 bases, and 17 bases lay between the germline ends.

J is TRBJ1-2 and V is TRBV30, with D perhaps matching TRBD1 (5 bases). The germline V and J ends were trimmed by 0 bases and 7 bases, with 18 bases remaining between them. Germline V CDR1 and CDR2: GTSNPN, SVGIG (reference sequence). The CDR3 is made up of 15 amino acids. CDR3 DNA: TGTGCCTGGAGTGTCGTGGGGGATGGTGTGGGTGGCTACACCTTC. Translation gives CAWSVVGDGVGGYTF.

This clone occurred once. V is TRBV24-1 and J is TRBJ1-6; TRBD1 aligns across 9 bases. Looked up from germline, CDR1 is KGHDR and CDR2 is SFDVKD. The junction had 6 bases not matched to a gene; V was cut back by 5 bases and J by 2 bases. This CDR3 region has 17 residues. The CDR3 spells CATSAPTGGTYNSPLHF. The CDR3 DNA reads TGTGCCACCAGTGCCCCGACAGGGGGAACCTATAATTCACCCCTCCACTTT.

The chain uses TRBV5-4 and TRBJ2-3, with D possibly being TRBD1 or TRBD2 (6 bases each). Germline CDR1 is SGHNT and CDR2 is YYREEE (reference sequence). The CDR3 totals 16 residues. Trimming took off 3 bases at V and 2 bases at J, with 16 bases between the two ends. CDR3: CASSSPRGADTDTQYF. For the CDR3, the DNA is TGTGCCAGCAGCTCCCCGAGGGGGGCCGACACAGATACGCAGTATTTT.

This clone was detected once. The chain has TRBV25-1 and TRBJ1-2; 9 bases are a match to TRBD1. Germline assignment: CDR1 MGHDK and CDR2 SYGVNS. With 5 bases clipped from V and 8 bases from J, the junction kept 6 bases outside the gene matches. This CDR3 has 13 residues. This chain's CDR3 is CASSWTGEDGYTF. CDR3 nucleotides: TGTGCCAGCAGTTGGACAGGGGAGGACGGCTACACCTTC.

This chain uses TRBV3-1 (or the pseudogene TRBV3-2) with TRBJ2-2; TRBD1 is a possible D gene (7 bases). Trimming took 1 base from V and 4 from J, leaving 10 bases between them. Germline V gives CDR1 LGHDT, CDR2 YNNKEL (reference sequence). The CDR3 has 15 residues. The CDR3 sequence: CASSQAQGGTGELFF. In DNA form, the CDR3 reads TGTGCCAGCAGCCAAGCCCAGGGGGGCACCGGGGAGCTGTTTTTT.

CDR3 in DNA: TGTGCCAGCTCACCGCGGGACGGAGCAATGGAGCAGTTCTTC. Translation gives CASSPRDGAMEQFF. The chain recombines TRBV18 with TRBJ2-1, with D possibly TRBD2 on 6 matching bases. Germline CDR1 is KGHSH and CDR2 is LQKENI. The CDR3 is 14 residues long. Trimming took off 3 bases at V and 10 bases at J, with 16 bases between the two ends.

The rearrangement uses TRBV30 and TRBJ1-6; D is undetermined. There are 14 residues in the CDR3. Per the germline V gene, CDR1 is GTSNPN and CDR2 is SVGIG (reference sequence). V was trimmed by 2 bases and J by 5 bases, leaving 10 bases between them. In DNA, the CDR3 is TGTGCCTGGAGTTCGACGGTAGATAATTCACCCCTCCACTTT. Encoded protein: CAWSSTVDNSPLHF.

V gene TRBV2 combines with J gene TRBJ2-1, with 10 bases lining up with TRBD2. Germline-derived CDR1 and CDR2 are SNHLY and FYNNEI. V gave up 6 bases and J gave up 3 bases; unmatched junction bases: 14. This CDR3 is built from 18 residues. The CDR3 DNA is TGTGCCAGCAGAGGAGTTTGGGTACTAGCGGGGATCTACAATGAGCAGTTCTTC. Its translation is CASRGVWVLAGIYNEQFF.

This rearrangement joins TRBV27 to TRBJ2-7; 8 positions agree with TRBD2. This CDR3 contains 14 residues. Trimming cost V 2 bases and J 7 bases; bases outside gene matches: 7. Germline CDR1 and CDR2: MNHEY and SMNVEV (reference sequence). The CDR3 protein is CASSLSIASGEQYF. The DNA of the CDR3 is TGTGCCAGCAGTTTAAGTATCGCTAGCGGGGAGCAGTACTTC.

This chain links TRBV9 with TRBJ2-3, with no clear D. The CDR3 runs to 14 residues. Germline lookup yields CDR1 SGDLS and CDR2 YYNGEE. V was cut by 2 bases and J by 2 bases, with 9 bases left in between. The chain's CDR3 is CASSVRLFTDTQYF. The CDR3, as DNA: TGTGCCAGCAGCGTTCGGCTATTCACAGATACGCAGTATTTT.

The CDR3 DNA follows: TGTGCCAGCAGCCTCTCTGGGACAGGCAGTAATTCACCCCTCCACTTT. Protein product: CASSLSGTGSNSPLHF. The chain is built from TRBV27 and TRBJ1-6; 8 bases fit TRBD1. This CDR3 region has 16 residues. The J segment lost 6 bases and the V segment lost 6 bases, leaving 10 bases of the junction unmatched. The germline V gene encodes CDR1 MNHEY and CDR2 SMNVEV (reference sequence).

The rearrangement links TRBV10-3 to TRBJ1-5; D unresolved. Germline assignment: CDR1 ENHRY and CDR2 SYGVKD. V was trimmed by 4 bases and J by 0 bases, leaving 10 bases between them. The CDR3 runs 15 residues. Written as DNA, the CDR3 is TGTGCCATCAGTGTAGGTCAGAATAGCAATCAGCCCCAGCATTTT. Translating it yields CAISVGQNSNQPQHF.

This chain uses TRBV5-1 with TRBJ1-5; weak D call: TRBD1 (5 bases). CDR3 size: 13 residues. Trimming cost V 4 bases and J 4 bases, with 9 bases left between them. Germline V CDR1 and CDR2: SGHRS, YFSETQ. Here the CDR3 reads CASSPGPNQPQHF. In DNA, the CDR3 is TGCGCCAGCAGCCCGGGACCTAATCAGCCCCAGCATTTT.

This clone was seen just once. This chain connects TRBV29-1 to TRBJ2-1, with D uncertain. Germline V gene sequence: CDR1 SQVTM, CDR2 ANQGSEA. The V end was cut by 5 bases, the J end by 5 bases, with 4 bases between. This CDR3 contains 10 residues. The CDR3 protein is CSVSDNEQFF. CDR3 bases: TGCAGCGTTTCCGACAATGAGCAGTTCTTC.

The CDR3 loop reads CASSDRGQGAHEKLFF. For the CDR3, the DNA is TGTGCCAGCAGTGACCGGGGACAGGGGGCGCACGAAAAACTGTTTTTT. V usage is TRBV25-1 and J usage is TRBJ1-4; 12 nucleotides line up with TRBD1. J gave up 8 bases and V 3 bases, and 7 bases lay outside the gene matches. The CDR3 is made up of 16 amino acids. The germline V gene encodes CDR1 MGHDK and CDR2 SYGVNS.

The rearrangement uses TRBV19 and TRBJ1-2; possibly TRBD1 for D (6 bases). This CDR3 contains 12 residues. The germline V and J ends were trimmed by 9 bases and 7 bases, with 15 bases remaining between them. Germline lookup yields CDR1 LNHDA and CDR2 SQIVND (reference sequence). In DNA, the CDR3 is TGTGCCAGCGGGCCCTACAGGGCTGGCTACACCTTC. Translating gives CASGPYRAGYTF.

The chain links TRBV5-1 to TRBJ1-1, with D possibly TRBD1 on 5 matching bases. The germline CDR1 and CDR2 sequences are SGHRS and YFSETQ. Trimming stripped 4 bases from V and 5 bases from J, with 18 bases between. The CDR3 extends over 15 amino acids. CDR3 protein: CASSQTGVGWTEAFF. The CDR3 DNA sequence: TGCGCCAGCAGCCAAACGGGGGTTGGTTGGACTGAAGCTTTCTTT.

V is TRBV30 and J is TRBJ1-2; D call uncertain. The CDR3 runs to 12 residues. Trimming took off 3 bases at V and 3 bases at J, with 8 bases between the two ends. The germline V gene encodes CDR1 GTSNPN and CDR2 SVGIG (reference sequence). DNA of the CDR3: TGTGCCTGGAGCCTTGACTACTATGGCTACACCTTC. Protein sequence: CAWSLDYYGYTF.

The genes are TRBV3-1 (or the pseudogene TRBV3-2) and TRBJ1-1; tentative D call: TRBD1 (5 bases). Germline values: CDR1 LGHDT, CDR2 YNNKEL (reference sequence). V lost 6 bases to trimming and J lost 5 bases, with 13 bases between them. The CDR3 has 13 amino acids. In nucleotides, the CDR3 is TGTGCCAGCAGACATGGGGGGGGAACTGAAGCTTTCTTT. It encodes CASRHGGGTEAFF.